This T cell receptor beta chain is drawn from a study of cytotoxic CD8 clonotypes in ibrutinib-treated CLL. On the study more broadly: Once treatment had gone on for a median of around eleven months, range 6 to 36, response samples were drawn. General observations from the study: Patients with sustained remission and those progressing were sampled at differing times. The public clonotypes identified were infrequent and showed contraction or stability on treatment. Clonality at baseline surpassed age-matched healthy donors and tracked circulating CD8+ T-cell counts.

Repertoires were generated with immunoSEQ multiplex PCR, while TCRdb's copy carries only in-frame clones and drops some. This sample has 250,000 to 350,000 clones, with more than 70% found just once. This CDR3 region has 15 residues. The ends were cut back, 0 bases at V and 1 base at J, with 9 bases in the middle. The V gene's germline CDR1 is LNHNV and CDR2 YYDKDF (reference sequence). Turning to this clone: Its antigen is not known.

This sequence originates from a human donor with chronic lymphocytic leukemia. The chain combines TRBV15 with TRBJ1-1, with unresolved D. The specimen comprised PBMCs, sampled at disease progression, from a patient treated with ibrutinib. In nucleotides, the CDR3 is TGTGCCACCAGCAGAGACCATCCGTGGAACACTGAAGCTTTCTTT. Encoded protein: CATSRDHPWNTEAFF.